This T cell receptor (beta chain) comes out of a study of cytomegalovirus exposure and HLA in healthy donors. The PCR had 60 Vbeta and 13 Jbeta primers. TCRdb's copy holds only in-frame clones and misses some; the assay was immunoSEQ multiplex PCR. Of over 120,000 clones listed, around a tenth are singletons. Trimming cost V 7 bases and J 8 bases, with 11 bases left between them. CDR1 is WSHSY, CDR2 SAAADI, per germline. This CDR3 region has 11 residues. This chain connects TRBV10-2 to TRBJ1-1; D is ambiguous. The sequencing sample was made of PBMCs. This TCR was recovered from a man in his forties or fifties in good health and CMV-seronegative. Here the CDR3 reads CASTPGGEAFF. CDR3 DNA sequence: TGCGCCAGCACCCCGGGAGGGGAAGCTTTCTTT.